This T cell receptor (beta chain) was captured by sequencing in a study of CD8 T cells in ankylosing spondylitis. Looked up from germline, CDR1 is MNHEY and CDR2 is SVGEGT. V trimming: 0 bases; J trimming: 3 bases; junction bases outside the gene matches: 2. This CDR3 is 15 amino acids long. Whole-study findings and limits: The clones that were linked to disease were reported to be significantly enriched in matched synovial fluid samples from ankylosing spondylitis patients.

Quantitative 5'-RACE with molecular barcodes was used to make the TCR beta libraries. Using its own MiXCR run on the 5' RACE reads, TCRdb lists one record per CDR3 protein. The sample lists around 160,000 distinct CDR3 sequences; roughly 12% were seen once. With respect to this clonotype: The antigen is undetermined.

V usage is TRBV6-2 or TRBV6-3 and J usage is TRBJ2-7, with 10 nucleotides matching TRBD1. Sequencing used blood, either unsorted or a sorted T cell fraction (not recorded which). This clonotype originated in a male donor with ankylosing spondylitis or in good health (not recorded which). CDR3 DNA sequence: TGTGCCAGCAGTTACTCCCGGACAGGGGGCTACGAGCAGTACTTC. Translated: CASSYSRTGGYEQYF.